A selection of T cell receptor beta chains follows, all from one sample in a study of CD8 T cells in ankylosing spondylitis. Using its own MiXCR run on the 5' RACE reads, TCRdb lists one record per CDR3 protein. Altogether under 35,000 distinct CDR3 sequences are present, around 7.2% being singletons, with the ten largest covering 10% to 13%. Material for sequencing was blood, either unsorted or a sorted T cell fraction (not recorded which). The receptors here all came from a male donor with ankylosing spondylitis or in good health (not recorded which). Each CDR3 is given with its conserved first and last residue. The order of the fields is clone size, D gene, J gene, V gene, CDR3 protein, CDR3 DNA. The D gene is left open where the match is weak. Clone size appears in some rows only: once, few, many, or a class for an expanded clone.

many . TRBJ2-7 TRBV6-6 CASRQNIHEQYF TGTGCCAGCCGACAGAATATCCACGAGCAGTACTTC
. . TRBJ2-5 TRBV3-1 CTSSRAGTVRETQYF TGTACCAGCAGCCGTGCGGGGACAGTACGAGAGACCCAGTACTTC
many . TRBJ2-2 TRBV5-4 CASSLEASGELFF TGTGCCAGCAGCTTGGAAGCTTCCGGGGAGCTGTTTTTT
many TRBD2 TRBJ2-7 TRBV5-6 CASRISGGNYEQYF TGTGCCAGCAGAATTAGCGGGGGAAACTACGAGCAGTACTTC
many TRBD2 TRBJ2-1 TRBV3-1 CASRLAAGGPGEQFF TGTGCCAGCAGACTAGCAGCGGGAGGGCCAGGTGAGCAGTTCTTC
many . TRBJ2-3 TRBV7-6 CASSLGVRGSPTDTQYF TGTGCCAGCAGCTTAGGGGTGAGGGGGAGCCCCACAGATACGCAGTATTTT
many . TRBJ2-2 TRBV3-1 CASSQGAGRELFF TGTGCCAGCAGCCAAGGTGCGGGACGGGAGCTGTTTTTT
many TRBD2 TRBJ2-1 TRBV28 CASSFNPSGNLKNNEQFF TGTGCCAGCAGTTTCAACCCTAGCGGAAATCTTAAAAACAATGAGCAGTTCTTC
many . TRBJ2-1 TRBV2 CASSETRGLSEQFF TGTGCCAGCAGTGAGACAAGGGGGTTGAGCGAGCAGTTCTTC
many . TRBJ2-7 TRBV5-1 CASSPEGTHYEQYF TGCGCCAGCAGCCCCGAAGGGACCCACTACGAGCAGTACTTC
many TRBD1 TRBJ2-7 TRBV3-1 CASSQDRTGQGRFAQYF TGTGCCAGCAGCCAAGATCGGACAGGACAGGGTCGATTCGCACAGTACTTC
many TRBD1 TRBJ1-4 TRBV25-1 CASRGQGDGGTNEKLFF TGTGCCAGCAGGGGGCAGGGGGATGGAGGAACTAATGAAAAACTGTTTTTT
many TRBD1 TRBJ2-2 TRBV24-1 CATAGQGNTGELFF TGTGCCACCGCGGGACAGGGGAACACCGGGGAGCTGTTTTTT
many . TRBJ1-2 TRBV9 CASSPGPLYGYTF TGTGCCAGCAGCCCTGGGCCCCTCTATGGCTACACCTTC
many . TRBJ2-1 TRBV4-1 CASSPGTDNEQFF TGCGCCAGCAGCCCCGGGACTGACAATGAGCAGTTCTTC
few . TRBJ1-1 TRBV2 CASSGQAQMNTEAFF TGTGCCAGCAGTGGACAGGCCCAAATGAACACTGAAGCTTTCTTT
many . TRBJ1-1 TRBV14 CASSQGQVTEAFF TGTGCCAGCAGCCAAGGACAGGTAACTGAAGCTTTCTTT
. TRBD1 TRBJ2-6 TRBV29-1 CSVWDRLAGANVLTF TGCAGCGTTTGGGACAGACTCGCTGGGGCCAACGTCCTGACTTTC
large . TRBJ2-7 TRBV28 CASSPSGASGDEQYF TGTGCCAGCAGTCCCTCCGGGGCCTCGGGAGACGAGCAGTACTTC
many . TRBJ2-2 TRBV10-3 CAISEFTGESGELFF TGTGCCATCAGTGAATTCACGGGGGAGTCCGGGGAGCTGTTTTTT
. TRBD1 TRBJ2-7 TRBV29-1 CSVLYLKGQGVGEHYF TGCAGCGTTCTTTACTTAAAGGGACAGGGCGTCGGAGAGCACTACTTC
many TRBD2 TRBJ2-1 TRBV5-1 CASSAGGTSGSDNEQFF TGCGCCAGCAGCGCAGGTGGGACTAGCGGGTCGGACAATGAGCAGTTCTTC
many . TRBJ2-5 TRBV7-6 CASSSRSASAANQETQYF TGTGCCAGCAGCTCCCGCAGCGCTTCGGCAGCTAACCAAGAGACCCAGTACTTC
many TRBD1 TRBJ2-1 TRBV7-2 CASSAGQGRRIYNEQFF TGTGCCAGCAGCGCCGGACAGGGTCGTCGGATCTACAATGAGCAGTTCTTC
many TRBD2 TRBJ2-7 TRBV29-1 CSVNLSGRSYEQYF TGCAGCGTGAACCTTAGCGGGCGCTCCTACGAGCAGTACTTC
many TRBD2 TRBJ2-7 TRBV20-1 CSAPPPSSGSYEQYF TGCAGTGCTCCCCCCCCGAGTAGCGGGAGCTACGAGCAGTACTTC
many . TRBJ2-7 TRBV20-1 CSARDEGGVTYEQYF TGCAGTGCTAGAGATGAGGGCGGGGTCACCTACGAGCAGTACTTC
many . TRBJ2-2 TRBV18 CASSPLDSSTGELFF TGTGCCAGCTCACCACTGGACTCATCCACCGGGGAGCTGTTTTTT
many . TRBJ1-1 TRBV29-1 CSVGGVANTEAFF TGCAGCGTAGGGGGGGTCGCTAACACTGAAGCTTTCTTT
many . TRBJ2-1 TRBV7-2 CASDSPPSANEQFF TGTGCCAGCGACTCTCCCCCCTCGGCGAATGAGCAGTTCTTC
. TRBD2 TRBJ2-3 TRBV2 CARTSGSQKTDTQYF TGTGCCAGGACTAGCGGGAGTCAGAAAACAGATACGCAGTATTTT
few . TRBJ2-7 TRBV5-1 CASSLDGAEGEQYF TGCGCCAGCAGCTTGGACGGGGCTGAGGGGGAGCAGTACTTC
many TRBD2 TRBJ2-1 TRBV12-3/TRBV12-4 CASRGTSGKDEQFF TGTGCCAGCAGGGGGACTAGCGGGAAGGATGAGCAGTTCTTC
many . TRBJ2-3 TRBV3-1 CASSLAELGRQYF TGTGCCAGCAGCCTGGCTGAGTTGGGACGGCAGTATTTT
many . TRBJ1-5 TRBV20-1 CSASPYGDPQHF TGCAGTGCTAGTCCATATGGGGACCCCCAGCATTTT
many . TRBJ2-7 TRBV6-5 CASSYSFDRFYEQYF TGTGCCAGCAGTTACTCTTTTGACAGATTCTACGAGCAGTACTTC
few . TRBJ2-1 TRBV11-3 CASSAHNMDEQFF TGTGCCAGCAGCGCCCACAATATGGATGAGCAGTTCTTC
. TRBD2 TRBJ2-6 TRBV7-7 CASSLTSGSSGANVLTF TGTGCCAGCAGCTTGACTAGCGGGTCCTCTGGGGCCAACGTCCTGACTTTC
many TRBD2 TRBJ2-3 TRBV29-1 CSVEGGSGSTDTQYF TGCAGCGTTGAGGGGGGGTCAGGGAGCACAGATACGCAGTATTTT
many TRBD1 TRBJ2-1 TRBV2 CASSDGTGVNEQFF TGTGCCAGCAGCGATGGGACAGGGGTCAATGAGCAGTTCTTC